The clone carrying this T cell receptor (beta chain) was picked up one time. This entry belongs to a study of blood T cell repertoires in COVID-19. Recruits, aged 18 to 89 years, lived in 24 US areas. The repertoire was sequenced with immunoSEQ multiplex PCR; TCRdb's copy has only in-frame clones and lacks some. Here the sample spans roughly 500,000 clones, approximately 90% being singletons. Germline lookup yields CDR1 MNHEY and CDR2 SMNVEV (reference sequence). CDR3 size: 13 residues. V lost 3 bases and J 5 bases, leaving 10 bases between the germline ends. Material: PBMCs or T cells enriched from blood (not recorded which). The J gene is TRBJ1-1, the V gene TRBV27; D unclear. This TCR derives from a woman aged 40-49 years who had recovered from COVID-19. This CDR3 reads CASSLYRRTEAFF. In nucleotides, the CDR3 is TGTGCCAGCAGTTTGTACAGAAGGACTGAAGCTTTCTTT.